Listed below are T cell receptor beta chains from one sample, sequenced in a study of read filtering for tumor transcriptome and immune sequencing. One entry per CDR3 protein results from TCRdb running MiXCR on the reads. The sample carries over 50,000 distinct CDR3 sequences, approximately 15% recorded once. Specimen: a population of CD138-negative cells sorted from bone marrow. The origin of the receptors is a donor at least 40 years old with multiple myeloma. CDR3s leave out the opening cysteine and the closing phenylalanine or tryptophan.

v_gene,j_gene,len,CDR3aa
TRBV27,TRBJ1-2,13,ASSQRGLSNYGYT
TRBV19,TRBJ2-7,13,ASSMKGRTIHEQY
TRBV7-2,TRBJ2-7,12,ASSQGLAGGTAV
TRBV9,TRBJ2-7,17,ASSVVLAGVKGPEDEQY
TRBV6-5,TRBJ2-3,14,ASSLYGGTITDTQY
TRBV20-1,TRBJ2-1,12,SASLGPYRNEQF
TRBV19,TRBJ1-2,12,ASSITFGGHGYT
TRBV11-3,TRBJ2-1,16,ASSFPGLADSSYNEQF
TRBV10-3,TRBJ1-1,13,AISLPGQDLTEAF
TRBV7-2,TRBJ2-1,9,ASSLEDVQF
TRBV19,TRBJ2-2,15,ASIQNGGPANTGELF
TRBV7-2,TRBJ1-1,13,ASSSRTPLNTEAF
TRBV5-1,TRBJ2-1,14,ASSPGVGEAYNEQF
TRBV7-3,TRBJ2-5,14,ASSRRTGKDQETQY
TRBV6-5,TRBJ2-7,12,ASRSGTSRYEQY
TRBV7-2,TRBJ2-1,16,ASSSGTSGRGTYNEQF
TRBV4-3,TRBJ2-1,17,ASSQKPRGLPSSYNEQF